Listed here are 20 T cell receptor beta chains from one sample, sequenced in a study of T cell responses to AZD1222 COVID-19 vaccine. Sequencing used immunoSEQ multiplex PCR; TCRdb keeps in-frame clones, though not all of them. The repertoire holds 170,000 or so clones, with around nine tenths as singletons. The source was peripheral blood, collected 28 days after the second AZD1222 dose. These receptors came from an adult who received the AZD1222 COVID-19 vaccine.

The V and J genes are TRBV3-1 (or the pseudogene TRBV3-2) and TRBJ1-4, with D perhaps matching TRBD1 (6 bases). The CDR3 extends over 15 amino acids. Germline V lookup: CDR1 LGHDT, CDR2 YNNKEL (reference sequence). Trimming stripped 1 base from V and 7 bases from J, with 13 bases between. Here the CDR3 reads CASSQGVGGGEKLFF. The CDR3 bases are TGTGCCAGCAGCCAAGGTGTGGGAGGGGGTGAAAAACTGTTTTTT.

J is TRBJ1-1 and V is TRBV25-1, with no clear D. CDR3 size: 12 residues. Germline V lookup: CDR1 MGHDK, CDR2 SYGVNS. Trimming pared 5 bases from V and 1 base from J, leaving 5 bases between. The CDR3 here is CASSQENTEAFF. The CDR3 region has the DNA TGTGCCAGCAGTCAAGAGAACACTGAAGCTTTCTTT.

The chain couples TRBV7-9 to TRBJ1-2; TRBD1 matches 8 bases. This CDR3 contains 15 residues. CDR1 SEHNR and CDR2 FQNEAQ come from the germline V gene (reference sequence). V was pared by 3 bases and J by 4 bases, with 7 bases of the junction left unmatched. The CDR3 loop reads CASSFDRGGTYGYTF. DNA of the CDR3: TGTGCCAGCAGCTTTGACAGGGGTGGGACCTATGGCTACACCTTC.

The chain is built from TRBV30 and TRBJ2-3; 10 nucleotides match TRBD2. The CDR3 runs 15 residues. The germline gives CDR1 GTSNPN, CDR2 SVGIG (reference sequence). With 2 bases clipped from V and 4 bases from J, the junction kept 6 bases outside the gene matches. The CDR3 DNA reads TGTGCCTGGAGTCCCCAGCGGGGGGGTCCAGATACGCAGTATTTT. Translation gives CAWSPQRGGPDTQYF.

The chain is built from TRBV6-5 and TRBJ2-7; 9 nucleotides agree with TRBD1. The CDR3 totals 15 residues. The junction had 5 bases not matched to a gene; V was cut back by 5 bases and J by 0 bases. Germline V gene lookup returns CDR1 MNHEY and CDR2 SVGAGI. CDR3 in amino acids: CASSIGQGRSYEQYF. The CDR3 coding sequence is TGTGCCAGCAGTATCGGACAGGGGCGCTCCTACGAGCAGTACTTC.

This clone was recorded only once. The chain links TRBV6-5 to TRBJ2-1, with 11 bases that match TRBD2. Germline CDR1 and CDR2: MNHEY and SVGAGI. Germline trimming cut 5 bases from V and 5 bases from J; bases unmatched to any gene: 5. This CDR3 has 15 residues. CDR3 region: CASSRSGGANNEQFF. In DNA form, the CDR3 reads TGTGCCAGCAGTCGTAGCGGGGGGGCCAACAATGAGCAGTTCTTC.

The gene calls are TRBV9 and TRBJ2-7; 9 bases fit TRBD2. The CDR3 sequence is 14 residues long. Trimming at V came to 3 bases and at J to 6 bases, leaving 7 bases not matched to a gene. Per the germline V gene, CDR1 is SGDLS and CDR2 is YYNGEE. This CDR3 is CASSAGTSQGEQYF. DNA of the CDR3: TGTGCCAGCAGCGCCGGGACTAGCCAGGGCGAGCAGTACTTC.

The genes are TRBV29-1 and TRBJ2-1; 8 nucleotides line up with TRBD1. Trimming took 7 bases from V and 4 from J; bases not matched to a gene: 6. The CDR3 contains 13 residues. In germline, CDR1 is SQVTM, CDR2 ANQGSEA. For the CDR3, the DNA is TGCAGCGACCGAGACAGGGGATACAATGAGCAGTTCTTC. It codes for CSDRDRGYNEQFF.

The chain carries TRBV19 and TRBJ1-5, with D tentatively TRBD1 (5 bases). This CDR3 has 15 residues. Per germline, CDR1 LNHDA and CDR2 SQIVND (reference sequence). Trimming removed 1 base from V and 2 bases from J, with 9 bases in between. This chain's CDR3 is CASSIAGTGNQPQHF. The CDR3 DNA is TGTGCCAGTAGTATAGCGGGGACGGGCAATCAGCCCCAGCATTTT.

This chain connects TRBV20-1 to TRBJ1-1, with D uncertain. CDR3 length equals 13 residues. CDR1 is DFQATT and CDR2 is SNEGSKA in the germline V gene (reference sequence). Trimming took 6 bases from V and 4 from J, leaving 15 bases between them. CDR3 region: CSASWGVGTEAFF. As DNA, the CDR3 is TGCAGTGCGAGTTGGGGAGTGGGCACTGAAGCTTTCTTT.

This clone was seen a few times. The V gene is TRBV27, the J gene TRBJ1-6, with D hard to call. The germline V gene has CDR1 MNHEY and CDR2 SMNVEV (reference sequence). Trimming took 3 bases from V and 8 from J, leaving 17 bases between them. This CDR3 comprises 16 residues. CDR3: CASSFRANLGDSPLHF. CDR3 coding DNA: TGTGCCAGCAGTTTTCGGGCCAACCTCGGAGATTCACCCCTCCACTTT.

The table lists this clone with a few counts. The V call is TRBV5-1, the J call TRBJ1-1; 7 bases fit TRBD1. Trimming cost V 2 bases and J 5 bases; bases outside gene matches: 9. The CDR3 spans 15 residues. CDR1 is SGHRS and CDR2 is YFSETQ in the germline V gene. The CDR3 coding sequence is TGCGCCAGCAGCTTCGGGACAGCTCAAAATACTGAAGCTTTCTTT. Residues: CASSFGTAQNTEAFF.

The genes are TRBV27 and TRBJ2-6; 8 bases fit TRBD1. CDR1 and CDR2 (germline): MNHEY, SMNVEV (reference sequence). The CDR3 loop spans 18 amino acids. V lost 4 bases and J lost 4; bases outside the gene matches: 12. CDR3 coding DNA: TGTGCCAGCAGTTCTAGATATCGGACAGGGCCCGGGGCCAACGTCCTGACTTTC. It encodes CASSSRYRTGPGANVLTF.

V usage is TRBV2 and J usage is TRBJ1-3, with TRBD1 matching 10 bases. Germline V lookup: CDR1 SNHLY, CDR2 FYNNEI. This CDR3 has 16 amino acids. After removal of 5 bases from V and 4 bases from J, the junction contained 8 bases not matched to a gene. The CDR3 DNA reads TGTGCCAGCAGTCCCCGGACAGGGGGTGCCGGAAACACCATATATTTT. It is translated as CASSPRTGGAGNTIYF.

The V gene is TRBV12-3 or TRBV12-4, the J gene TRBJ1-4; no clear D gene. Trimming pared 7 bases from V and 3 bases from J, leaving 9 bases between. The CDR3 extends over 13 amino acids. The CDR3 sequence: CASTLWANEKLFF. The CDR3, as DNA: TGTGCCAGCACCCTTTGGGCTAATGAAAAACTGTTTTTT.

The chain employs TRBV6-5 and TRBJ1-5; tentative D call: TRBD1 (5 bases). V dropped 6 bases and J dropped 4 bases, with 13 bases sitting between them. CDR3 length: 14 residues. Germline values: CDR1 MNHEY, CDR2 SVGAGI. As DNA, the CDR3 is TGTGCCAGCAGCCCGGCGGGGGGGAATCAGCCCCAGCATTTT. The encoded protein is CASSPAGGNQPQHF.

This chain connects TRBV6-1 to TRBJ2-1; 7 nucleotides align to TRBD2. Trimming removed 3 bases from V and 3 bases from J; junction bases left unmatched: 8. This CDR3 has 16 amino acids. Germline assignment: CDR1 MNHNS and CDR2 SASEGT. CDR3 nucleotides: TGTGCCAGCAGTGAGTCTTGGGGGGGATACTACAATGAGCAGTTCTTC. Translated: CASSESWGGYYNEQFF.

The table lists this clone with a few counts. V gene TRBV6-5 combines with J gene TRBJ2-7; 9 nucleotides match TRBD1. The CDR3 contains 15 residues. Per germline, CDR1 MNHEY and CDR2 SVGAGI. J lost 1 base, V lost 6 bases, and 7 bases had no gene match. This CDR3 is CASRPPGTGSYEQYF. CDR3 nucleotide sequence: TGTGCCAGCAGACCCCCTGGGACAGGGTCCTACGAGCAGTACTTC.

DNA of the CDR3: TGTGCCAGCAGCGGGACAGGGAAAGGAAACACCATATATTTT. It specifies CASSGTGKGNTIYF. The chain carries TRBV9 and TRBJ1-3, with TRBD1 matching over 8 bases. The length of the CDR3 is 14 residues. Germline V gives CDR1 SGDLS, CDR2 YYNGEE. V lost 3 bases and J lost 4; bases outside the gene matches: 3.

The chain combines TRBV29-1 with TRBJ2-7; 7 bases match TRBD1. This CDR3 is 11 amino acids long. V was pared by 5 bases and J by 4 bases, with 2 bases of the junction left unmatched. Germline V gene data show CDR1 as SQVTM and CDR2 as ANQGSEA. The CDR3 sequence: CSVIQGYEQYF. The CDR3, as DNA: TGCAGCGTTATACAGGGGTACGAGCAGTACTTC.